One and the same sample provided the 9 T cell receptor beta chains below, sequenced in a study of T cells after yellow fever vaccination. TCRdb recomputed calls from the 5' RACE reads with MiXCR, one row per CDR3 protein. The sample lists roughly 74,000 distinct CDR3 sequences, 7.1% seen once, with 35% in the top ten. The sample consisted of CD8+ T cells sorted from PBMCs, taken 4 to 6 days after the first yellow fever vaccination. Every receptor here comes from a man between 18 and 29 years old who received the YFV17D yellow fever vaccine.

In this sample, this clonotype turned up many times. Here the CDR3 DNA reads TGCGCCAGCAGCCCAGTAGCGGGACGGGGAGCAGATACGCAGTATTTT. This encodes CASSPVAGRGADTQYF. The chain links TRBV4-3 to TRBJ2-3; TRBD2 matches at 8 bases. Per the germline V gene, CDR1 is LGHNA and CDR2 is YSLEER. V shed 4 bases and J 4 bases; nucleotides not matched to a gene: 10. CDR3 length: 16 residues.

This clonotype showed up just a few times. The chain carries TRBV3-1 and TRBJ2-5, with TRBD2 identical over 7 bases. With V trimmed by 5 bases and J by 1 base, 4 bases remained unmatched. The CDR3 has 14 residues. Looked up from germline, CDR1 is LGHDT and CDR2 is YNNKEL (reference sequence). This CDR3 is CASSDLAVQETQYF. CDR3 nucleotide sequence: TGTGCCAGCAGCGACCTAGCGGTCCAAGAGACCCAGTACTTC.

This clonotype appeared many times. The CDR3 is CASSPLLGPLYNEQFF. CDR3 nucleotides: TGTGCCAGCAGCCCTCTTTTAGGGCCACTTTACAATGAGCAGTTCTTC. This rearrangement joins TRBV7-9 to TRBJ2-1; D gene unclear. V gave up 5 bases and J gave up 4 bases, with 18 bases separating them. Germline lookup yields CDR1 SEHNR and CDR2 FQNEAQ (reference sequence). CDR3 length equals 16 residues.

The genes are TRBV24-1 and TRBJ1-1; 7 bases map to TRBD1. Per germline, CDR1 KGHDR and CDR2 SFDVKD. J lost 4 bases, V lost 4 bases, and 8 bases had no gene match. CDR3 length: 15 amino acids. The DNA for the CDR3 is TGTGCCACCAGTGAAACAGGGGATTGGGGCACTGAAGCTTTCTTT. This gives the protein CATSETGDWGTEAFF.

Ten or more counts support this clonotype. The V gene is TRBV14, the J gene TRBJ2-3, with 7 positions matching TRBD2. The germline V gene has CDR1 SGHDN and CDR2 FVKESK. The CDR3 runs 15 residues. V shed 6 bases and J 0 bases; nucleotides not matched to a gene: 6. The CDR3: CASRTSLHSTDTQYF. The CDR3 DNA reads as TGTGCCAGCAGGACTAGCCTCCATAGCACAGATACGCAGTATTTT.

The genes are TRBV6-1 and TRBJ2-5, with 13 bases fitting TRBD2. V shed 6 bases, J shed 3 bases, and the junction held 4 bases outside the gene matches. This CDR3 region has 15 residues. The V gene's germline CDR1 is MNHNS and CDR2 SASEGT. CDR3 sequence: CASSNGLAGEETQYF. The DNA for the CDR3 is TGTGCCAGCAGCAACGGACTAGCGGGGGAAGAGACCCAGTACTTC.

V gene TRBV5-1 combines with J gene TRBJ2-5; either TRBD1 or TRBD2 may fit D (5 bases each). Trimming took off 5 bases at V and 3 bases at J, with 5 bases between the two ends. The germline CDR1 and CDR2 sequences are SGHRS and YFSETQ. The CDR3 is 11 amino acids. In DNA, the CDR3 is TGCGCCAGCAGGGGGGAAGAGACCCAGTACTTC. It codes for CASRGEETQYF. The complete variable domain, with remaining parts taken from reference TRBV5-1 and TRBJ2-5, reads KAGVTQTPRYLIKTRGQQVTLSCSPISGHRSVSWYQQTPGQGLQFLFEYFSETQRNKGNFPGRFSGRQFSNSRSEMNVSTLELGDSALYLCASRGEETQYFGPGTRLLVL.

The gene calls are TRBV7-9 and TRBJ2-6; D remains unclear. V gave up 4 bases and J gave up 1 base, with 14 bases separating them. The CDR3 runs to 17 residues. Germline V gene data show CDR1 as SEHNR and CDR2 as FQNEAQ (reference sequence). The CDR3 region is CASSSPADNSGANVLTF. The CDR3 region has the DNA TGTGCCAGCAGCTCCCCCGCTGATAATTCTGGGGCCAACGTCCTGACTTTC. Drawing the rest from reference TRBV7-9 and TRBJ2-6, the complete variable domain is DTGVSQNPRHKITKRGQNVTFRCDPISEHNRLYWYRQTLGQGPEFLTYFQNEAQLEKSRLLSDRFSAERPKGSFSTLEIQRTEQGDSAMYLCASSSPADNSGANVLTFGAGSRLTVL.

The sample holds many counts of this clonotype. The rearrangement uses TRBV27 and TRBJ1-2; TRBD1 aligns across 8 bases. The germline V gene has CDR1 MNHEY and CDR2 SMNVEV (reference sequence). This CDR3 spans 14 amino acids. V gave up 6 bases and J gave up 7 bases; unmatched junction bases: 10. CDR3 sequence: CASSPGTGVGGYTF. DNA of the CDR3: TGTGCCAGCAGCCCTGGGACAGGAGTTGGTGGCTACACCTTC.